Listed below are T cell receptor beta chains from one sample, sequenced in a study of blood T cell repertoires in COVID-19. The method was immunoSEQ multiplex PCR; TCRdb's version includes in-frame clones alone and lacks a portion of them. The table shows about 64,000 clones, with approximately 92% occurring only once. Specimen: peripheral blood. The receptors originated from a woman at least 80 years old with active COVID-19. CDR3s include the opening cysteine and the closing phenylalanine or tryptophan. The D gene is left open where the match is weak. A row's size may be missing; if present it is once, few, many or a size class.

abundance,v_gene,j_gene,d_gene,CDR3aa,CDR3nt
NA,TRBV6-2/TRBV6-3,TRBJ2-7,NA,CASSYSFGTYEQYF,TGTGCCAGCAGTTACTCCTTCGGTACCTACGAGCAGTACTTC
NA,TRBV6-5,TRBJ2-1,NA,CASSRGGTLNEQFF,TGTGCCAGCAGTAGGGGCGGGACTCTCAATGAGCAGTTCTTC
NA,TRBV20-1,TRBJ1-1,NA,CSALRGLGAFF,TGCAGTGCCCTGAGGGGACTTGGGGCTTTCTTT
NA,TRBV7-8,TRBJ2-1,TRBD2,CAAGRGGIYNEQFF,TGTGCCGCCGGGCGGGGGGGTATCTACAATGAGCAGTTCTTC
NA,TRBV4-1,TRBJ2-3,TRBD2,CASSPWTSGNTDTQYF,TGCGCCAGCAGCCCTTGGACTAGCGGGAACACAGATACGCAGTATTTT
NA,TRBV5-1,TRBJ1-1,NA,CASSSQENTEAFF,TGCGCCAGCAGCTCGCAGGAGAACACTGAAGCTTTCTTT
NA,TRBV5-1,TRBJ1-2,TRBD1,CASSEGTGAGYGYTF,TGCGCCAGCAGCGAGGGGACAGGGGCCGGCTATGGCTACACCTTC
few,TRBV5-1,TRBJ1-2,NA,CASSLGQLHYGYTF,TGCGCCAGCAGCTTGGGACAGCTCCACTATGGCTACACCTTC
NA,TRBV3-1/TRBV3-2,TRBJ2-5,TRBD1,CASSHTGGETQYF,TGTGCCAGCAGCCACACAGGGGGAGAGACCCAGTACTTC
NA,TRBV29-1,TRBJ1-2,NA,CSVEWQNYGYTF,TGCAGCGTTGAGTGGCAGAACTATGGCTACACCTTC
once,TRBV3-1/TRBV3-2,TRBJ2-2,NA,CASRVLGGSGELFF,TGTGCCAGCAGAGTTCTCGGGGGTTCCGGGGAGCTGTTTTTT
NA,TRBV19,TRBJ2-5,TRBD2,CATRLAAQETQYF,TGTGCCACCAGACTAGCGGCACAAGAGACCCAGTACTTC
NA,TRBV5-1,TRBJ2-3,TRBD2,CASSKLAGGPTDTQYF,TGCGCCAGCAGCAAACTAGCGGGAGGGCCGACAGATACGCAGTATTTT
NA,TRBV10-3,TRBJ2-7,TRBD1,CAIKGPTGGYF,TGTGCCATCAAGGGACCGACAGGGGGGTACTTC
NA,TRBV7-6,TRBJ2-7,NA,CASSLAAGPPPYEQYF,TGTGCCAGCAGCTTAGCGGCGGGGCCTCCTCCCTACGAGCAGTACTTC
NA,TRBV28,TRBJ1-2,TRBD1,CASWQGALNGYTF,TGTGCCAGCTGGCAGGGGGCGCTAAATGGCTACACCTTC
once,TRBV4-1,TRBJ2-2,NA,CASSQAGGTYNTGELFF,TGCGCCAGCAGCCAAGCCGGAGGGACCTACAACACCGGGGAGCTGTTTTTT
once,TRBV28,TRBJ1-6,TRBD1,CASGTGDSPLHF,TGTGCCAGCGGTACAGGGGATTCACCCCTCCACTTT
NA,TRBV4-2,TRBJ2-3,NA,CASSQELGTDTQYF,TGTGCCAGCAGCCAAGAGTTAGGCACAGATACGCAGTATTTT
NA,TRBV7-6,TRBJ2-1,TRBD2,CASSLLSGRLSGSGGSYNEQFF,TGTGCCAGCAGCTTGCTTAGTGGTCGACTTAGCGGGAGCGGCGGTTCCTACAATGAGCAGTTCTTC
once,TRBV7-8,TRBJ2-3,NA,CASSLGTQSTDTQYF,TGTGCCAGCAGCTTAGGGACACAAAGCACAGATACGCAGTATTTT